This is a list of T cell receptor beta chains from one sample in a study of blood T cell repertoires in COVID-19. Clones were read by immunoSEQ multiplex PCR, and TCRdb kept only the in-frame ones, dropping some. The data show around 64,000 clones, around 80% seen once. Sequenced sample: peripheral blood. The source is a man in his sixties with acute or convalescent COVID-19. CDR3s include the opening cysteine and the closing phenylalanine or tryptophan. D genes are given only for firm matches. The size field is filled for only some rows; it gives once, few, many or a size class.

J gene	D gene	V gene	clone size	CDR3 protein	CDR3 DNA
TRBJ1-2	-	TRBV7-8	-	CASSPQGNYGYTF	TGTGCCAGCAGCCCCCAGGGGAACTATGGCTACACCTTC
TRBJ2-1	TRBD1	TRBV5-1	-	CATGQGTYNEQFF	TGCGCCACCGGACAGGGGACCTACAATGAGCAGTTCTTC
TRBJ1-5	-	TRBV19	-	CASSTFNQPQHF	TGTGCCAGTAGTACCTTCAATCAGCCCCAGCATTTT
TRBJ2-7	TRBD2	TRBV9	-	CASSPRTSVNEQYF	TGTGCCAGCAGCCCAAGGACTAGCGTGAACGAGCAGTACTTC
TRBJ1-2	-	TRBV5-1	-	CASSLGNNYGYTF	TGCGCCAGCAGCTTGGGTAATAACTATGGCTACACCTTC
TRBJ2-3	-	TRBV5-1	-	CASRPDGLNTDTQYF	TGCGCCAGCAGGCCGGACGGACTCAACACAGATACGCAGTATTTT
TRBJ1-4	-	TRBV5-4	-	CASSPGGQGGEKLFF	TGTGCCAGCAGCCCGGGGGGGCAGGGAGGTGAAAAACTGTTTTTT
TRBJ2-1	TRBD2	TRBV24-1	-	CATSDYSGSRTQFF	TGTGCCACCAGTGACTATAGCGGGAGTAGGACCCAGTTCTTC
TRBJ1-2	-	TRBV29-1	-	CSARAGAGYGYTF	TGCAGCGCGAGGGCGGGGGCAGGCTATGGCTACACCTTC
TRBJ1-5	-	TRBV15	-	CATSNMGGQPQHF	TGTGCCACCAGCAACATGGGAGGTCAGCCCCAGCATTTT
TRBJ1-1	-	TRBV5-1	-	CASSLGRDTEAFF	TGCGCCAGCAGCTTGGGGCGGGACACTGAAGCTTTCTTT
TRBJ2-7	TRBD1	TRBV9	once	CASSPRAQTGGGEQYF	TGTGCCAGCAGCCCACGGGCTCAGACAGGGGGGGGCGAGCAGTACTTC
TRBJ2-1	TRBD2	TRBV15	-	CATSRDGGSSYNEQFF	TGTGCCACCAGCAGAGATGGCGGGAGCTCCTACAATGAGCAGTTCTTC
TRBJ2-7	-	TRBV20-1	few	CSAGRVGEQYF	TGCAGTGCTGGGCGGGTGGGAGAGCAGTACTTC
TRBJ2-2	TRBD1	TRBV27	-	CASSPRRLLGTGGTPNTGELFF	TGTGCCAGCAGTCCCCGGCGGCTACTCGGGACAGGGGGAACTCCGAACACCGGGGAGCTGTTTTTT
TRBJ2-1	TRBD2	TRBV9	-	CASSGRSGIVGVGTYNEQFF	TGTGCCAGCAGCGGTAGGAGCGGGATCGTCGGGGTTGGCACCTACAATGAGCAGTTCTTC
TRBJ2-7	TRBD1	TRBV7-9	-	CASSNSGQGAYEQYF	TGTGCCAGCAGCAACTCGGGACAGGGGGCTTACGAGCAGTACTTC
TRBJ2-3	-	TRBV5-1	few	CASSFSDITDTQYF	TGCGCCAGCAGCTTCTCGGACATTACAGATACGCAGTATTTT
TRBJ2-3	TRBD2	TRBV4-2	-	CASSPSGNLFTDTQYF	TGTGCCAGCAGCCCGAGCGGGAATCTCTTCACAGATACGCAGTATTTT
TRBJ1-6	-	TRBV3-1/TRBV3-2	many	CASSQVGWGQGSPLHF	TGTGCCAGCAGCCAAGTAGGTTGGGGTCAGGGCTCACCCCTCCACTTT
TRBJ1-5	-	TRBV28	-	CASSPERSGNQPQHF	TGTGCCAGCAGTCCAGAACGGAGTGGCAATCAGCCCCAGCATTTT
TRBJ2-1	-	TRBV18	-	CASSPMASEYNEQFF	TGTGCCAGCTCACCAATGGCTAGTGAGTACAATGAGCAGTTCTTC
TRBJ1-4	-	TRBV4-1	once	CASSQEGTSNEKLFF	TGCGCCAGCAGCCAAGAAGGGACAAGTAATGAAAAACTGTTTTTT
TRBJ2-1	TRBD1	TRBV27	-	CASSLTGGWNEQFF	TGTGCCAGCAGTTTGACAGGGGGCTGGAATGAGCAGTTCTTC
TRBJ1-2	-	TRBV5-1	-	CASSLGWPLPYGYTF	TGCGCCAGCAGCTTGGGTTGGCCGCTGCCCTATGGCTACACCTTC
TRBJ1-2	-	TRBV9	-	CASSAVNAYYGYTF	TGTGCCAGCAGCGCGGTAAATGCCTACTATGGCTACACCTTC
TRBJ2-2	-	TRBV7-8	-	CASSPSASELFF	TGTGCCAGCAGCCCCAGCGCCTCGGAGCTGTTTTTT
TRBJ2-7	TRBD1	TRBV7-2	-	CASSPSGGGEQYF	TGTGCCAGCAGCCCCTCAGGGGGCGGGGAGCAGTACTTC
TRBJ2-6	TRBD1	TRBV10-2	-	CASSGGWTGHSSGANVLTF	TGCGCCAGCAGTGGGGGATGGACAGGACATAGCTCTGGGGCCAACGTCCTGACTTTC
TRBJ1-6	TRBD1	TRBV4-1	-	CASSQETGYDGPLHF	TGCGCCAGCAGCCAAGAGACAGGGTATGATGGGCCCCTCCACTTT
TRBJ1-3	-	TRBV28	-	CASSPSGGNTIYF	TGTGCCAGCAGCCCAAGCGGTGGAAACACCATATATTTT
TRBJ2-1	-	TRBV19	-	CASSIQSSSSEQFF	TGTGCCAGTAGTATCCAGTCCTCCTCCAGTGAGCAGTTCTTC
TRBJ2-2	-	TRBV29-1	few	CSVDFHTGELFF	TGCAGCGTTGACTTCCACACCGGGGAGCTGTTTTTT
TRBJ2-1	TRBD2	TRBV18	-	CASSPPSGRATNEQFF	TGTGCCAGCTCACCTCCGAGCGGGAGGGCGACCAATGAGCAGTTCTTC
TRBJ1-1	-	TRBV15	-	CATSRALPGTEAFF	TGTGCCACCAGCAGAGCACTTCCCGGCACTGAAGCTTTCTTT
TRBJ1-4	-	TRBV7-2	once	CASSARTGLNEKLFF	TGTGCCAGCAGCGCCCGCACAGGGTTAAATGAAAAACTGTTTTTT
TRBJ1-1	TRBD1	TRBV29-1	-	CSAGTDGKGTEAFF	TGCAGCGCTGGGACAGACGGGAAGGGGACTGAAGCTTTCTTT
TRBJ1-1	-	TRBV21-1	once	CASGLYRLLNTEAFF	TGTGCCAGCGGGCTCTACAGGTTATTAAACACTGAAGCTTTCTTT
TRBJ2-2	TRBD2	TRBV28	-	CASRPTSGRFTGELFF	TGTGCCAGCAGACCCACTAGCGGGAGATTCACCGGGGAGCTGTTTTTT
TRBJ1-5	-	TRBV30	-	CAWSVSGRASPQHF	TGTGCCTGGAGTGTAAGTGGGAGGGCATCGCCCCAGCATTTT
TRBJ2-2	-	TRBV5-1	-	CASTANQGSTGELFF	TGCGCCAGCACAGCGAATCAGGGGAGCACCGGGGAGCTGTTTTTT
TRBJ1-6	-	TRBV6-2/TRBV6-3	-	CASSYVGQSSYNSPLHF	TGTGCCAGCAGTTACGTCGGACAGAGCTCCTATAATTCACCCCTCCACTTT
TRBJ1-6	-	TRBV30	-	CAWSPPGPYPLHF	TGTGCCTGGAGTCCGCCAGGCCCTTACCCCCTCCACTTT
TRBJ2-1	-	TRBV19	-	CASSPPVGDNEQFF	TGTGCCAGTAGTCCCCCCGTCGGAGACAATGAGCAGTTCTTC
TRBJ2-3	-	TRBV7-9	-	CASSPGLGRITDTQYF	TGTGCCAGCAGCCCTGGGCTCGGCCGGATCACAGATACGCAGTATTTT
TRBJ2-1	TRBD2	TRBV11-3	-	CASSLGTSGDNEQFF	TGTGCCAGCAGCTTAGGGACTAGCGGAGACAATGAGCAGTTCTTC
TRBJ2-5	-	TRBV24-1	-	CATSDTDRTTGETQYF	TGTGCCACCAGTGATACTGACAGGACAACGGGGGAGACCCAGTACTTC
TRBJ1-2	TRBD1	TRBV28	-	CASIVTPGQLGKTYGYTF	TGTGCCAGCATTGTCACCCCGGGACAGTTAGGGAAGACTTATGGCTACACCTTC
TRBJ1-2	-	TRBV30	-	CAWSVVRGVYGYTF	TGTGCCTGGAGTGTAGTCCGGGGGGTCTATGGCTACACCTTC
TRBJ2-3	TRBD2	TRBV5-1	-	CASSPGTGGRDTQYF	TGCGCCAGCAGCCCCGGAACCGGGGGGAGGGATACGCAGTATTTT
TRBJ2-5	TRBD2	TRBV24-1	-	CATSDTTSGKETQYF	TGTGCCACCAGTGATACGACTAGCGGGAAAGAGACCCAGTACTTC
TRBJ2-7	-	TRBV5-1	-	CASSLGGLGNEQYF	TGCGCCAGCAGCTTGGGCGGTCTAGGCAACGAGCAGTACTTC
TRBJ2-2	TRBD2	TRBV19	few	CASRVSGDTGELFF	TGTGCCAGTCGGGTTAGCGGGGACACCGGGGAGCTGTTTTTT
TRBJ2-7	TRBD1	TRBV27	few	CASTSARTGGRDEQYF	TGTGCCAGCACCTCTGCCCGGACAGGGGGCAGGGACGAGCAGTACTTC
TRBJ1-5	-	TRBV19	-	CASSILDWGAGIMNQPQHF	TGTGCCAGTAGTATATTAGATTGGGGCGCGGGAATCATGAATCAGCCCCAGCATTTT